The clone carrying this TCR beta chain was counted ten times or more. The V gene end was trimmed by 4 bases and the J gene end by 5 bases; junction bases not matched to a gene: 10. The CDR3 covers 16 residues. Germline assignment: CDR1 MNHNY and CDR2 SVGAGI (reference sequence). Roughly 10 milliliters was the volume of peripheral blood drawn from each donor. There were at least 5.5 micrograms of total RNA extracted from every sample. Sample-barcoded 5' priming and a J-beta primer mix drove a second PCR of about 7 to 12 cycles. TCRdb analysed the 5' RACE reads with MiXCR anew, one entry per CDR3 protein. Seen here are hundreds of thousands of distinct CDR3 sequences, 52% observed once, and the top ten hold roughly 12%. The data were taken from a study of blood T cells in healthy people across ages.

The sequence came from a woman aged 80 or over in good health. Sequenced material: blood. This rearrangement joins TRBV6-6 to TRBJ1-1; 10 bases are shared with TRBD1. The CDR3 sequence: CASSSARTGGRTEAFF. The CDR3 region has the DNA TGTGCCAGCAGTTCGGCCCGGACAGGGGGTAGAACTGAAGCTTTCTTT.